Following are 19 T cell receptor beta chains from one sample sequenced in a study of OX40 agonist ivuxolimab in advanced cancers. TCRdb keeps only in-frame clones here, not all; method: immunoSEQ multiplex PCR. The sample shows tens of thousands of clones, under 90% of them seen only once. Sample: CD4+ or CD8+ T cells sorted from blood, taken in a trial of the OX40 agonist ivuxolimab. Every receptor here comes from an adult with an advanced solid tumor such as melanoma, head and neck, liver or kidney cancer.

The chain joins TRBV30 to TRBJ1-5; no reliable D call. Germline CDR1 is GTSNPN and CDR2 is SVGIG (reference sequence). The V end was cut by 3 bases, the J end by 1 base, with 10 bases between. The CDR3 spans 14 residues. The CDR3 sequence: CAWRRPGSNQPQHF. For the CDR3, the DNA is TGTGCCTGGAGGAGGCCTGGGAGCAATCAGCCCCAGCATTTT. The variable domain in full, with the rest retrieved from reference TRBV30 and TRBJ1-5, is SQTIHQWPATLVQPVGSPLSLECTVEGTSNPNLYWYRQAAGRGLQLLFYSVGIGQISSEVPQNLSASRPQDRQFILSSKKLLLSDSGFYLCAWRRPGSNQPQHFGDGTRLSIL.

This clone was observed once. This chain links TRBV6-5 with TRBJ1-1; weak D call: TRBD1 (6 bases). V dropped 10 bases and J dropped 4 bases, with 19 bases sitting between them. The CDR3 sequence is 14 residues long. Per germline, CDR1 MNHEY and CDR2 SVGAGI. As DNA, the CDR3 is TGTGCCACGTTGGGGGCAGGGTCGACCACTGAAGCTTTCTTT. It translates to CATLGAGSTTEAFF.

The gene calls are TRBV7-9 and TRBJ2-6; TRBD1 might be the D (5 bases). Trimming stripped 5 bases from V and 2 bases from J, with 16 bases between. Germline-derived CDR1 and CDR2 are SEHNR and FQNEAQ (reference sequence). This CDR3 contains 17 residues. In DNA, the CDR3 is TGTGCCAGCAGCCGAGGACAATTTGGGGCTGGGGCCAACGTCCTGACTTTC. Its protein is CASSRGQFGAGANVLTF.

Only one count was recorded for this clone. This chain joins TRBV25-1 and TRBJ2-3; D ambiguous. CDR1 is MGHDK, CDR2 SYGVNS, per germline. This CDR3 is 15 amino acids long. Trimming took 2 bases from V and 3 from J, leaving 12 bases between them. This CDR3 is CASSEVGWSTDTQYF. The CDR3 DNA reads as TGTGCCAGCAGTGAAGTAGGGTGGAGTACAGATACGCAGTATTTT.

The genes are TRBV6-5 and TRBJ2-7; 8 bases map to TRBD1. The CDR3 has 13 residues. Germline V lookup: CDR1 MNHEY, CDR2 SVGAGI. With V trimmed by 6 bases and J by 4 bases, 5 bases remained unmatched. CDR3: CASSRTGFYEQYF. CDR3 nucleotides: TGTGCCAGCAGCCGGACAGGGTTTTACGAGCAGTACTTC.

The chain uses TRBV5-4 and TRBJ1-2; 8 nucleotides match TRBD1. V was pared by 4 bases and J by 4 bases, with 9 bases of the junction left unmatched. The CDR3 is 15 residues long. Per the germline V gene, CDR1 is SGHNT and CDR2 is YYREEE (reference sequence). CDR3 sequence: CASSGQGGDGYGYTF. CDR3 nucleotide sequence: TGTGCCAGCAGCGGACAGGGAGGAGATGGCTATGGCTACACCTTC.

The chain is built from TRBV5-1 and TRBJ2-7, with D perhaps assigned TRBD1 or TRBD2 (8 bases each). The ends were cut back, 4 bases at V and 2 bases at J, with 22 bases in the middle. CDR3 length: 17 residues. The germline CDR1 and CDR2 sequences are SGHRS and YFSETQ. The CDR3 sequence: CASSHWVAGQAPYEQYF. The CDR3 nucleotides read TGCGCCAGCAGCCACTGGGTAGCGGGACAGGCCCCCTACGAGCAGTACTTC.

CDR3 DNA sequence: TGCGCCAGCAGTCAACGGACGGGAGTGGCCAAAAACATTCAGTACTTC. This encodes CASSQRTGVAKNIQYF. V is TRBV23-1 and J is TRBJ2-4; maybe TRBD2 (6 bases). TRBV23-1 is identified as an open reading frame with a role that is uncertain. V lost 2 bases to trimming and J lost 1 base, with 12 bases between them. The length of the CDR3 is 16 residues.

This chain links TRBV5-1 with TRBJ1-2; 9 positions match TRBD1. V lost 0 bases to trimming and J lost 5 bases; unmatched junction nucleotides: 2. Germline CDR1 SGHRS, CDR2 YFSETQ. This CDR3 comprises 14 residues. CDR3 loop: CASSLGGQGYGYTF. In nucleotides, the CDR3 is TGCGCCAGCAGCTTGGGGGGACAGGGTTATGGCTACACCTTC. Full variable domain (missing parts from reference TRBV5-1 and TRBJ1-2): KAGVTQTPRYLIKTRGQQVTLSCSPISGHRSVSWYQQTPGQGLQFLFEYFSETQRNKGNFPGRFSGRQFSNSRSEMNVSTLELGDSALYLCASSLGGQGYGYTFGSGTRLTVV.

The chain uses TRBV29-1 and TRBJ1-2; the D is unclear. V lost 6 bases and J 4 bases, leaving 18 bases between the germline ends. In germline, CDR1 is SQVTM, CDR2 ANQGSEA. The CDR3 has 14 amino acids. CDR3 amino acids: CSVVGYSILYGYTF. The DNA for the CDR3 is TGCAGCGTGGTGGGCTATTCAATTCTCTATGGCTACACCTTC.

In DNA, the CDR3 is TGTGCCAGCAGCTTACTGGGGACACCTGACAATGAGCAGTTCTTC. Amino acids: CASSLLGTPDNEQFF. V and J are TRBV11-3 and TRBJ2-1; D perhaps matches TRBD1 (6 bases). From germline, CDR1 is SGHNT and CDR2 YENEEA. V was clipped by 2 bases and J by 5 bases, with 13 bases between them. The CDR3 is made up of 15 amino acids.

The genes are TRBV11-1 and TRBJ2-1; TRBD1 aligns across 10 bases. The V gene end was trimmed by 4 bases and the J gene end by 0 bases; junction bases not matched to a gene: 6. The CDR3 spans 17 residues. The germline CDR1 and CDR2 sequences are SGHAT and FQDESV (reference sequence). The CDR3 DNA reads TGTGCCAGCAGCTCCGACAGGGGGCTGAGCTCCTACAATGAGCAGTTCTTC. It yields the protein CASSSDRGLSSYNEQFF.

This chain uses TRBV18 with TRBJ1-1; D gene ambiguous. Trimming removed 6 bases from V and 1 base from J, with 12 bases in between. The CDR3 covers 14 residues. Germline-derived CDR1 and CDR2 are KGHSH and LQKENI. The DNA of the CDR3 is TGTGCCAGCTCTCGGATATTGGGGAACACTGAAGCTTTCTTT. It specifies CASSRILGNTEAFF.

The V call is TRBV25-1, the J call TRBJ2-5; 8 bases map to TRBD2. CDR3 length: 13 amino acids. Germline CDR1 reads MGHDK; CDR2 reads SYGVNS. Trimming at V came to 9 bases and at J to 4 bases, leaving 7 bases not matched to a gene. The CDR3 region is CASGAGGRETQYF. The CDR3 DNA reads TGTGCCAGTGGGGCGGGGGGACGAGAGACCCAGTACTTC.

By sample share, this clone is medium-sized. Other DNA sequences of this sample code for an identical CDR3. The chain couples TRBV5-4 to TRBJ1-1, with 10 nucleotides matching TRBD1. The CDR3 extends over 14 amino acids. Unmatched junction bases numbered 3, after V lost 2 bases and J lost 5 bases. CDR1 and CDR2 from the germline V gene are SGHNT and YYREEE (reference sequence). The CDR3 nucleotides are TGTGCCAGCAGCTTTGGACAGGGGGGGACTGAAGCTTTCTTT. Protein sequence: CASSFGQGGTEAFF.

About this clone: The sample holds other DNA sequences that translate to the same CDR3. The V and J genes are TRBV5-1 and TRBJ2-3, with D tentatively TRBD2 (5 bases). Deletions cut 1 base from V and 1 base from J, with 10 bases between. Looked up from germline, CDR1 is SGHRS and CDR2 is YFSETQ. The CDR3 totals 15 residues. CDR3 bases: TGCGCCAGCAGCTTGCGAGGGCGCGGCACAGATACGCAGTATTTT. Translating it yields CASSLRGRGTDTQYF.

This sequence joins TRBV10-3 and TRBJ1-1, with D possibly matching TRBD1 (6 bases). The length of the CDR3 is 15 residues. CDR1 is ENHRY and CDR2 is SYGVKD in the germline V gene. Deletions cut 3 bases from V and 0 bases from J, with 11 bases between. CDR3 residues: CAISDPTGMNTEAFF. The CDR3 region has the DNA TGTGCCATCAGTGATCCGACAGGCATGAACACTGAAGCTTTCTTT.

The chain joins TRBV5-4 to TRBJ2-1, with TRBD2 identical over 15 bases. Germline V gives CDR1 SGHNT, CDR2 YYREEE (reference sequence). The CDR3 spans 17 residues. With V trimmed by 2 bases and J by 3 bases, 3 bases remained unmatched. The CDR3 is CASSFGLAGGRYNEQFF. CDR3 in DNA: TGTGCCAGCAGCTTCGGACTAGCGGGAGGGCGCTACAATGAGCAGTTCTTC.

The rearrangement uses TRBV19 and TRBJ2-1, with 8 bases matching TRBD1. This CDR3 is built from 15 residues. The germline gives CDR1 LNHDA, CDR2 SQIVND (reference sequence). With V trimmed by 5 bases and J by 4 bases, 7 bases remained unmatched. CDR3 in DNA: TGTGCCAGTAGTTTCGGACAGGGAAATTACAATGAGCAGTTCTTC. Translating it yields CASSFGQGNYNEQFF.